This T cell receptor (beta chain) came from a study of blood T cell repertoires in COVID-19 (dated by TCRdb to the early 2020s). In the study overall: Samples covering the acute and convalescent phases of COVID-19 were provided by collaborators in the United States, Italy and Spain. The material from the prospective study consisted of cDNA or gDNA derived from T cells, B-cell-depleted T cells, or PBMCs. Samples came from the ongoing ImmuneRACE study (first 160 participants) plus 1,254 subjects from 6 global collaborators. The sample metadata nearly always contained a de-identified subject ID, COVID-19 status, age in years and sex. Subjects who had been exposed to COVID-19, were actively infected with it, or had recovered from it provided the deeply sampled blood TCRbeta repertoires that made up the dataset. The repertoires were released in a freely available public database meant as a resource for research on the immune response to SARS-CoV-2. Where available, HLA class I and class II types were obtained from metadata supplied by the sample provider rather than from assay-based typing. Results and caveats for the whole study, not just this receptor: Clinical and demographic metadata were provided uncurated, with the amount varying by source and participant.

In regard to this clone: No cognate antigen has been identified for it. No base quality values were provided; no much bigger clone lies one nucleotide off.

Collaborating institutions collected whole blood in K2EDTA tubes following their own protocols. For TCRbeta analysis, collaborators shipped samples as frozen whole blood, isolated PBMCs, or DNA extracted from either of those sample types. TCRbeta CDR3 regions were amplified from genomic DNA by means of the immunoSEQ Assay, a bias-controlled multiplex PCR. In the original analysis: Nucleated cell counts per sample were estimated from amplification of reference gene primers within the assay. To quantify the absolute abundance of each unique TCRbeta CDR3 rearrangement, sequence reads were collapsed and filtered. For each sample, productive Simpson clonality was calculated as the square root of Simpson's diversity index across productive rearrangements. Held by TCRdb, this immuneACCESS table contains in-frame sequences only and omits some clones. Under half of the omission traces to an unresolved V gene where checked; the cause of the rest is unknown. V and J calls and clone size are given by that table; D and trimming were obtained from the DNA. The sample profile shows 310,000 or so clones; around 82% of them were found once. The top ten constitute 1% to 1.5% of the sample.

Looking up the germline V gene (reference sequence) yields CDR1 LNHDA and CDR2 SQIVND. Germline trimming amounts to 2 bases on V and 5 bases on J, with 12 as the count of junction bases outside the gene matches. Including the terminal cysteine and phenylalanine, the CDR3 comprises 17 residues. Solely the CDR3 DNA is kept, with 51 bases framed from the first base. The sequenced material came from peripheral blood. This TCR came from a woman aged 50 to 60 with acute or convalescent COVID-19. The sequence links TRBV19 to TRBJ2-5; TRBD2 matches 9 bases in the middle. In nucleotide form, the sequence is TGTGCCAGTAGTATACAGGCTAGCGGGGTTGGGGCGGAGACCCAGTACTTC. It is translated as CASSIQASGVGAETQYF.